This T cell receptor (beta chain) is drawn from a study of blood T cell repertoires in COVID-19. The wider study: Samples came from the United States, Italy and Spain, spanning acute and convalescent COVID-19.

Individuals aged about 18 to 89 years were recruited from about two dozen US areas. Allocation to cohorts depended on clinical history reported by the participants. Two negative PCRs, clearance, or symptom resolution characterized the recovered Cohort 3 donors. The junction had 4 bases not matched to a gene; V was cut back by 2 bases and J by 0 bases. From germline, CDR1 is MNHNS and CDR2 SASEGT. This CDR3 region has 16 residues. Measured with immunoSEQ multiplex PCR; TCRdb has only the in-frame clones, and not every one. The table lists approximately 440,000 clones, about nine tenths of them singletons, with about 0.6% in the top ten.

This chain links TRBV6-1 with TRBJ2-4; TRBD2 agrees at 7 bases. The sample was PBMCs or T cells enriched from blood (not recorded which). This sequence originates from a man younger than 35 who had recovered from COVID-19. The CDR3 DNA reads TGTGCCAGCAGTGAATTTCGGGGGGAAGCCAAAAACATTCAGTACTTC. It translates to CASSEFRGEAKNIQYF.